This is a list of T cell receptor beta chains from one sample in a study of blood T cell repertoires in COVID-19. The method was immunoSEQ multiplex PCR; TCRdb's version includes in-frame clones alone and lacks a portion of them. The profile shows tens of thousands of clones, roughly 90% of them singletons. Material: peripheral blood. The receptor set was obtained from a human donor in a cohort sampled during active COVID-19. Both conserved end residues are part of each CDR3. A D gene is named only where the DNA matches it firmly.

D gene	J gene	V gene	CDR3 DNA	CDR3 protein
TRBD2	TRBJ2-4	TRBV28	TGTGCCAGCAGTCCCTGGGGTAGCGGGAGACCCGATCAGTACTTC	CASSPWGSGRPDQYF
NA	TRBJ2-3	TRBV6-6	TGTGCCAGCAGTTACAGGGGTGGCACAGATACGCAGTATTTT	CASSYRGGTDTQYF
NA	TRBJ1-2	TRBV6-1	TGTGCCAGCAGTGAATGGGACACCCGATTTAACTATGGCTACACCTTC	CASSEWDTRFNYGYTF
TRBD2	TRBJ2-1	TRBV9	TGTGCCAGCGGGACTAGCCTCCATGAGCAGTTCTTC	CASGTSLHEQFF
NA	TRBJ1-4	TRBV27	TGTGCCAGCAGCTCCGCAGGGCTTAATGAAAAACTGTTTTTT	CASSSAGLNEKLFF
NA	TRBJ1-3	TRBV4-1	TGCGCCAGCAGCCAAGATCGGAGTTCTACTGGAAACACCATATATTTT	CASSQDRSSTGNTIYF
NA	TRBJ2-3	TRBV7-8	TGTGCCAGCAGCTTAGAGGGCGGGGGCACAGATACGCAGTATTTT	CASSLEGGGTDTQYF
NA	TRBJ2-1	TRBV5-1	TGCGCCAGCAGCTTGAACAGGCCGTACAATGAGCAGTTCTTC	CASSLNRPYNEQFF
NA	TRBJ1-2	TRBV5-1	TGCGCCAGCAGCTTGACGACAGGCGCCACTAACTATGGCTACACCTTC	CASSLTTGATNYGYTF
NA	TRBJ2-1	TRBV28	TGTGCCAGCAGTCCCGTAAACAATGAGCAGTTCTTC	CASSPVNNEQFF
NA	TRBJ2-7	TRBV6-5	TGTGCCAGCGGATACAGGGAAAACTCCTACGAGCAGTACTTC	CASGYRENSYEQYF
NA	TRBJ1-4	TRBV30	TGTGCCTGGAGTGTATGGGGGGGCTCTAATGAAAAACTGTTTTTT	CAWSVWGGSNEKLFF
TRBD2	TRBJ2-7	TRBV5-5	TGTGCCAGCAGCTTGGTGTCGTGGGGAGGGCCCTACGAGCAGTACTTC	CASSLVSWGGPYEQYF